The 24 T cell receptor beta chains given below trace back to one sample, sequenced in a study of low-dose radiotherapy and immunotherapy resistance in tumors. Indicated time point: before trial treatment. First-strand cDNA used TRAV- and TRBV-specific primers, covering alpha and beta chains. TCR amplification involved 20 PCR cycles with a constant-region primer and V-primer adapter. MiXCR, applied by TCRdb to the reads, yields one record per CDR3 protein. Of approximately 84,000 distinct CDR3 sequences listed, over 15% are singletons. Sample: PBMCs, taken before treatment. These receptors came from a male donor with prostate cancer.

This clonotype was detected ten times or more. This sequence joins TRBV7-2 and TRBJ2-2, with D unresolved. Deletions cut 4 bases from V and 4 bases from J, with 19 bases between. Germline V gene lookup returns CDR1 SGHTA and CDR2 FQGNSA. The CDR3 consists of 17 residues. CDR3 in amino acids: CASSSFGSSLATGELFF. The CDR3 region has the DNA TGTGCCAGCAGCTCGTTCGGGTCCTCGCTGGCCACCGGGGAGCTGTTTTTT.

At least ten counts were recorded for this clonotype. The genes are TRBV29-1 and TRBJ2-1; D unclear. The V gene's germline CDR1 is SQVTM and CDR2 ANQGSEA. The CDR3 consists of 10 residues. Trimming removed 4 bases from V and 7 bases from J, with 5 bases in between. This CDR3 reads CSVGWNEQFF. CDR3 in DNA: TGCAGCGTTGGTTGGAATGAGCAGTTCTTC.

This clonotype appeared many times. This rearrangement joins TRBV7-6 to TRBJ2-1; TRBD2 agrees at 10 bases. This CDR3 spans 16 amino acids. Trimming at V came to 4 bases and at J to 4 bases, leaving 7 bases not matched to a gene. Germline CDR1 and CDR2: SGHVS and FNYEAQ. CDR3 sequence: CASSSRIAGGYNEQFF. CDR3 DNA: TGTGCCAGCAGCTCACGGATAGCGGGGGGTTACAATGAGCAGTTCTTC.

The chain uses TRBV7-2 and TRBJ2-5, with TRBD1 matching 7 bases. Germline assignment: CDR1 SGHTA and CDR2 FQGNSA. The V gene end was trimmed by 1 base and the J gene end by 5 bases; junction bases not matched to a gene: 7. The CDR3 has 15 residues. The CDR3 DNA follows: TGTGCCAGCAGCTTAGGCTCAGCAGGGGGTGAGACCCAGTACTTC. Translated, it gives CASSLGSAGGETQYF.

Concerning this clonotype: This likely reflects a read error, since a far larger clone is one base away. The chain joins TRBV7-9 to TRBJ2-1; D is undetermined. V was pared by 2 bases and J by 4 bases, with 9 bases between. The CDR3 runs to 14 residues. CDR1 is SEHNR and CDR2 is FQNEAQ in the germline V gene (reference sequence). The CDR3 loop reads CASSLSLGYNEQFF. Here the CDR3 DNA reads TGTGCCAGCAGCTTATCCTTGGGGTACAATGAGCAGTTCTTC.

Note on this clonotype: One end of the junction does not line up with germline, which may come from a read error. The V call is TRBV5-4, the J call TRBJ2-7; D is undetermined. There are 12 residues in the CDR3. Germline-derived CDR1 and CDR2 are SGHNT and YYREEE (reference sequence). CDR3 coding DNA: TGTGCCAGCAGTTCAAGTATGAACCCAAAGGTCTTC. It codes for CASSSSMNPKVF.

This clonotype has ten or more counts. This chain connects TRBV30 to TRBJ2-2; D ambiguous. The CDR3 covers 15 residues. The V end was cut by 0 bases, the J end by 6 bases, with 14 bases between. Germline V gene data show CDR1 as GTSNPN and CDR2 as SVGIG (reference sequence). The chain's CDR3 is CAWSVPVRGSGELFF. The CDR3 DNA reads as TGTGCCTGGAGTGTACCGGTGCGAGGTTCCGGGGAGCTGTTTTTT.

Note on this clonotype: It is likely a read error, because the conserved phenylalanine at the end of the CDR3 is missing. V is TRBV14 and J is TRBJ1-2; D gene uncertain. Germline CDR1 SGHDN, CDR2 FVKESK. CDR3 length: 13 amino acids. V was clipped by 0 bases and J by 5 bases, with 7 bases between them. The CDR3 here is CASSQDMAYGYTC. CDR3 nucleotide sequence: TGTGCCAGCAGCCAAGATATGGCGTATGGCTACACCTGC.

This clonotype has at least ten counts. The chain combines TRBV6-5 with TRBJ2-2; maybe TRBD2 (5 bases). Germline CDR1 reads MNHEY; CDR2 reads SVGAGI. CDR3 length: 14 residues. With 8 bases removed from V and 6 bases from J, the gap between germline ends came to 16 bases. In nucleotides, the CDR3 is TGTGCCAGCTCCCGGGGTTCGTTCGCCGGGGAGCTGTTTTTT. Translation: CASSRGSFAGELFF.

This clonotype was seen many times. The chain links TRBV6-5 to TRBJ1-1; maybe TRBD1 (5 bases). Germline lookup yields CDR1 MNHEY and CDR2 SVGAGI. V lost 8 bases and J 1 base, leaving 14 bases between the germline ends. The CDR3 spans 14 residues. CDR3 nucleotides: TGTGCCAGCCGGGCAGGCGGGGCGAACACTGAAGCTTTCTTT. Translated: CASRAGGANTEAFF.

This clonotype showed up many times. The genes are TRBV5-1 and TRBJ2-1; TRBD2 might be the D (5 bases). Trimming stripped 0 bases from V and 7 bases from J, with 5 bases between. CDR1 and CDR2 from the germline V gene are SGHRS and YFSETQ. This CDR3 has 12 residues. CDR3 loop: CASSLAGNEQFF. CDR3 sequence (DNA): TGCGCCAGCAGCTTGGCGGGGAATGAGCAGTTCTTC. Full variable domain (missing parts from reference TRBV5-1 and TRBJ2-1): KAGVTQTPRYLIKTRGQQVTLSCSPISGHRSVSWYQQTPGQGLQFLFEYFSETQRNKGNFPGRFSGRQFSNSRSEMNVSTLELGDSALYLCASSLAGNEQFFGPGTRLTVL.

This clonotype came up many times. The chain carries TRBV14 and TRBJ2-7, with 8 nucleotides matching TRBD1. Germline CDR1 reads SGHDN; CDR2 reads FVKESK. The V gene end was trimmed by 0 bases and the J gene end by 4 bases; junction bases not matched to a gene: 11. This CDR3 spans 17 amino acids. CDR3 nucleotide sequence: TGTGCCAGCAGCCAAGATCTCGACAGGGGACCGTTTTACGAGCAGTACTTC. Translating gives CASSQDLDRGPFYEQYF.

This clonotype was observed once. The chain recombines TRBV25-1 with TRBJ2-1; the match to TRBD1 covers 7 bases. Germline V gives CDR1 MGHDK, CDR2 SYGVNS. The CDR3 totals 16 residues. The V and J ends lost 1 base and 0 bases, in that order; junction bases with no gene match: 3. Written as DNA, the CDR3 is TGTGCCAGCAGTGAATTTCAGGGGGTCTCCTACAATGAGCAGTTCTTC. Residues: CASSEFQGVSYNEQFF.

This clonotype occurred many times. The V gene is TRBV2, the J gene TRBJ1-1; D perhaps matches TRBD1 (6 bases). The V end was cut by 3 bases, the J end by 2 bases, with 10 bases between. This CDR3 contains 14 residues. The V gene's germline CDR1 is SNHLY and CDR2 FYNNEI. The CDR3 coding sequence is TGTGCCAGCAGTGAGCGGGGGCTAAACACTGAAGCTTTCTTT. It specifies CASSERGLNTEAFF. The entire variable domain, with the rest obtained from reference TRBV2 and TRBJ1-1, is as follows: EPEVTQTPSHQVTQMGQEVILRCVPISNHLYFYWYRQILGQKVEFLVSFYNNEISEKSEIFDDQFSVERPDGSNFTLKIRSTKLEDSAMYFCASSERGLNTEAFFGQGTRLTVV.

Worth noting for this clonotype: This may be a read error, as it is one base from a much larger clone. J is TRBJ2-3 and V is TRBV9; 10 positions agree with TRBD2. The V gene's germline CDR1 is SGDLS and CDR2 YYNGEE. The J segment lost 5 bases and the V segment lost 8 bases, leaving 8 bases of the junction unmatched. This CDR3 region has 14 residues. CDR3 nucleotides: TGTGCCAGGAGCTGGACTAGCGGTGGAGATACGCAGTATTTT. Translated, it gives CARSWTSGGDTQYF.

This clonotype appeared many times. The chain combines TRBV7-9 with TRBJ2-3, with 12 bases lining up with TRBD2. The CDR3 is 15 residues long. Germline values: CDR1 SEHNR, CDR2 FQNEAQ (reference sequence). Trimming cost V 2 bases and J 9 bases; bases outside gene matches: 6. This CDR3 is CASSLPPSGGETQYF. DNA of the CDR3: TGTGCCAGCAGCTTACCCCCTAGCGGGGGGGAAACGCAGTATTTT. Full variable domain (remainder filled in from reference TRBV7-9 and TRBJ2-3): DTGVSQNPRHKITKRGQNVTFRCDPISEHNRLYWYRQTLGQGPEFLTYFQNEAQLEKSRLLSDRFSAERPKGSFSTLEIQRTEQGDSAMYLCASSLPPSGGETQYFGPGTRLTVL.

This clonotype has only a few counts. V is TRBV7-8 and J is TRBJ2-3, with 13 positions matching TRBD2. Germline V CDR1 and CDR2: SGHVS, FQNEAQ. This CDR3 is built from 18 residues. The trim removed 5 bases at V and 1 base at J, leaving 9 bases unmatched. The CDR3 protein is CASSLLAGGVVGTDTQYF. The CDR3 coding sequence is TGTGCCAGCAGCCTACTAGCGGGGGGGGTGGTGGGCACAGATACGCAGTATTTT.

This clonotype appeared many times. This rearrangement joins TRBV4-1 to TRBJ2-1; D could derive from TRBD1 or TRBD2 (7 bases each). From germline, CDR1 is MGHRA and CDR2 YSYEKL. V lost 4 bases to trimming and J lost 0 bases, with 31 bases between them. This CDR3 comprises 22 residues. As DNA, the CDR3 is TGCGCCAGCAGCCGGGGGGGGGGCGCGGACGCCCCAGGGGGGAGCTCCTACAATGAGCAGTTCTTC. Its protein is CASSRGGGADAPGGSSYNEQFF.

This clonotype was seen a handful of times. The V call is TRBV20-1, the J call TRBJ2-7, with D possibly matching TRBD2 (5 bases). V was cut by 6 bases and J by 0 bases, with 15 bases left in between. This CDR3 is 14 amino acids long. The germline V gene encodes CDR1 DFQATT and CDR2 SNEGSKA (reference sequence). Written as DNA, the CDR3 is TGCAGTGCCCCCGCCGATGGGAGCTCCTACGAGCAGTACTTC. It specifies CSAPADGSSYEQYF.

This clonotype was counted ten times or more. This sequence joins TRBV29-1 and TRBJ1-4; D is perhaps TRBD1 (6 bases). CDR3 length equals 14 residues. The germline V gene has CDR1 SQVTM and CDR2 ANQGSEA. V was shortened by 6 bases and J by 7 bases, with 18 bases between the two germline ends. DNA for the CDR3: TGCAGCGTGGCCTTCGGGGGGGCTGGTGAAAAACTGTTTTTT. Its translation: CSVAFGGAGEKLFF.

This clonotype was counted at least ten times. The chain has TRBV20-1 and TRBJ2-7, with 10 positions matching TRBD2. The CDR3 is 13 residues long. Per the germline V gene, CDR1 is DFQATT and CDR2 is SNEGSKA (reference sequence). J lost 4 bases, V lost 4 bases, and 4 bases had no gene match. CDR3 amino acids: CSATPSGGYEQYF. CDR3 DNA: TGCAGTGCTACGCCTAGCGGGGGTTACGAGCAGTACTTC.

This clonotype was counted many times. The CDR3, as DNA: TGTGCCAGCAGTGAATTAGGACAGGGCAGCTCTGGGGCCAACGTCCTGACTTTC. Encoded protein: CASSELGQGSSGANVLTF. This sequence joins TRBV25-1 and TRBJ2-6, with 8 bases that match TRBD1. V lost 1 base, J lost 0 bases, and 5 bases stayed unmatched. The germline V gene has CDR1 MGHDK and CDR2 SYGVNS. The CDR3 extends over 18 amino acids.

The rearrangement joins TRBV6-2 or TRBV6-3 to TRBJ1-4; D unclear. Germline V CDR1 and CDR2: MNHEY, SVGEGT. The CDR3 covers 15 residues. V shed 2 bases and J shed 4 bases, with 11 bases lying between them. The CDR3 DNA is TGTGCCAGCAGTTACGCCGGGAGGATTAATGAAAAACTGTTTTTT. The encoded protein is CASSYAGRINEKLFF.

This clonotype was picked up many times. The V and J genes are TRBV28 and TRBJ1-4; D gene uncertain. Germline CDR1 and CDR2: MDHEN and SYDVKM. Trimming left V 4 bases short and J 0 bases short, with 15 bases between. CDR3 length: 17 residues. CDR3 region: CASSSHSFSATNEKLFF. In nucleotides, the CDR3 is TGTGCCAGCAGTTCCCACTCCTTCAGTGCAACTAATGAAAAACTGTTTTTT.